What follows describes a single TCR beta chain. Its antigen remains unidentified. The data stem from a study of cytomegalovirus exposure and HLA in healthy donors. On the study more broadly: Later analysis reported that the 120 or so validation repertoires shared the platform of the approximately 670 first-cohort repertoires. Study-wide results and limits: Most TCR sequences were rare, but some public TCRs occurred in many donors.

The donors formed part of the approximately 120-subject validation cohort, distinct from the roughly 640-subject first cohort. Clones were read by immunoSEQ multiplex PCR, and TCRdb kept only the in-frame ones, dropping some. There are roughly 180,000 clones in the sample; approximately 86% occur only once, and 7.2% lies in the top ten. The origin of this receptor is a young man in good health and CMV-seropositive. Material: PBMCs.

The CDR3 is CASTDRGDEQYF. The CDR3 nucleotides read TGTGCCAGCACGGACAGGGGGGACGAGCAGTACTTC. J is TRBJ2-7 and V is TRBV6-5; 10 bases align to TRBD1. CDR3 length: 12 amino acids. CDR1 is MNHEY and CDR2 is SVGAGI in the germline V gene. V was pared by 7 bases and J by 5 bases, with 2 bases of the junction left unmatched.